This T cell receptor beta chain was documented in a study of cytomegalovirus exposure and HLA in healthy donors. Background on the study: There were around 390 genotyped donors. Of these, 81% fell in the genetic ancestry cluster associated with self-reported Caucasian donors.

On this clone itself: Its specificity is unknown.

Whole-study findings and limits: Confirmation in vitro established that a few CMV-associated chains were specific for CMV antigens. Reported findings show TCR beta sequences accurately forecast HLA-A and HLA-B alleles in most subjects.

In germline, CDR1 is SQVTM, CDR2 ANQGSEA. The V gene lost 3 bases and the J gene lost 6 bases, with 14 bases spanning the gap. This CDR3 region has 13 residues. The PCR employed 60 Vbeta primers together with 13 Jbeta primers. Data came from immunoSEQ multiplex PCR; TCRdb stores just in-frame clones and leaves some out. Its table lists about 200,000 clones. The sequenced sample was PBMCs. The sequence was obtained from a girl aged 2-10 years in good health and CMV-seropositive. V is TRBV29-1 and J is TRBJ1-1; D is unresolved. This CDR3 is CSVEGRPRPEAFF. CDR3 bases: TGCAGCGTTGAGGGGAGGCCCCGGCCTGAAGCTTTCTTT.